These T cell receptor beta chains were read from a single sample in a study of cytomegalovirus exposure and HLA in healthy donors. This table comes from immunoSEQ multiplex PCR, and its TCRdb copy is limited to in-frame clones, with some not included. The sample carries some 120,000 clones, almost 85% recorded once. Sequences were obtained from PBMCs. The receptors derive from a woman younger than 30 in good health and CMV-seronegative. Each CDR3 is given with its conserved first and last residue. A D gene is named only where the DNA matches it firmly. Size values are once, few and many counts, or a class for expanded clones, and some rows have none.

TRBV19,NA,TRBJ1-1,NA,CASSFRVVNTEAFF,TGTGCCAGTAGTTTCCGGGTTGTGAACACTGAAGCTTTCTTT
TRBV7-9,TRBD1,TRBJ2-1,NA,CASSFGQGARRSYNEQFF,TGTGCCAGCAGCTTCGGACAGGGGGCTAGAAGGTCCTACAATGAGCAGTTCTTC
TRBV5-1,TRBD2,TRBJ2-3,once,CASSWGLAPDTQYF,TGCGCCAGCAGCTGGGGACTAGCGCCAGATACGCAGTATTTT
TRBV19,NA,TRBJ2-5,NA,CASSISNHQETQYF,TGTGCCAGTAGTATATCTAACCACCAAGAGACCCAGTACTTC
TRBV9,TRBD2,TRBJ2-1,NA,CASSVTSGSYNEQFF,TGTGCCAGCAGCGTGACTAGCGGCTCCTACAATGAGCAGTTCTTC
TRBV6-1,NA,TRBJ1-5,NA,CASSEGGRRRPQHF,TGTGCCAGCAGTGAAGGAGGTAGGCGTCGGCCCCAGCATTTT
TRBV30,NA,TRBJ1-6,NA,CAWSVRGNSPLHF,TGTGCCTGGAGTGTAAGGGGCAATTCACCCCTCCACTTT
TRBV6-5,TRBD2,TRBJ2-1,NA,CASSPRTRGEQFF,TGTGCCAGCAGTCCCCGGACTAGGGGTGAGCAGTTCTTC
TRBV29-1,NA,TRBJ2-7,NA,CSVARGLKSGEQYF,TGCAGCGTCGCAAGGGGACTGAAGAGCGGCGAGCAGTACTTC
TRBV7-7,NA,TRBJ2-1,NA,CASSRMTEGIYNEQFF,TGTGCTAGCAGCCGAATGACAGAAGGGATATACAATGAGCAGTTCTTC
TRBV9,NA,TRBJ1-1,NA,CASSVVGAMNTEAFF,TGTGCCAGCAGCGTAGTTGGGGCCATGAACACTGAAGCTTTCTTT
TRBV5-1,TRBD1,TRBJ1-1,NA,CASSLTGDTEAFF,TGCGCCAGCAGCTTGACAGGGGACACTGAAGCTTTCTTT
TRBV20-1,TRBD2,TRBJ2-1,NA,CSAPTHGGKFF,TGCAGTGCCCCGACCCACGGGGGGAAGTTCTTC
TRBV7-9,NA,TRBJ1-1,NA,CASSSQSNTEAFF,TGTGCCAGCAGCTCACAGTCGAACACTGAAGCTTTCTTT
TRBV6-1,TRBD2,TRBJ2-1,NA,CASREIAGGSYNEQFF,TGTGCCAGCAGAGAAATAGCGGGAGGCTCCTACAATGAGCAGTTCTTC
TRBV7-2,NA,TRBJ1-2,NA,CANNRRGAPDGYTF,TGTGCCAATAACCGGCGGGGAGCCCCAGATGGCTACACCTTC
TRBV15,TRBD2,TRBJ2-1,NA,CATHSGRATISYNEQFF,TGTGCCACTCATAGCGGGAGGGCCACAATCTCCTACAATGAGCAGTTCTTC
TRBV18,NA,TRBJ2-7,few,CASSPPNGGIEQYF,TGTGCCAGCTCACCTCCGAATGGGGGGATCGAGCAGTACTTC
TRBV27,NA,TRBJ1-2,NA,CASSLRSEYGYGYTF,TGTGCCAGCAGTTTGCGTTCCGAATACGGGTATGGCTACACCTTC
TRBV5-4,NA,TRBJ1-1,NA,CASSFGGRSGNRAFF,TGTGCCAGCAGCTTCGGGGGGCGCTCTGGTAATAGGGCTTTCTTT
TRBV19,TRBD1,TRBJ2-7,NA,CASSSGDRDYEQYF,TGTGCCAGTTCGTCCGGGGACAGAGATTACGAGCAGTACTTC
TRBV1,NA,TRBJ2-7,NA,CTSSQSPLSDEQYF,TGCACCAGCAGCCAATCCCCTCTTTCGGACGAGCAGTACTTC
TRBV30,NA,TRBJ1-3,NA,CAWSSQGVSGNTIYF,TGTGCCTGGAGTTCACAAGGGGTTTCTGGAAACACCATATATTTT
TRBV6-1,NA,TRBJ1-6,NA,CASSEGQWGPLHF,TGTGCCAGCAGTGAAGGACAGTGGGGACCCCTCCACTTT
TRBV7-9,NA,TRBJ2-1,NA,CASSLPEERYSYNEQFF,TGTGCCAGCAGCCTCCCCGAGGAGCGCTACTCCTACAATGAGCAGTTCTTC
TRBV2,TRBD2,TRBJ2-7,few,CASLLVSGRPGEQYF,TGTGCCAGCCTTCTCGTTAGCGGGAGACCGGGTGAGCAGTACTTC
TRBV6-1,NA,TRBJ2-3,once,CASSEVSDTDTQYF,TGTGCCAGCAGTGAAGTTAGCGACACAGATACGCAGTATTTT
TRBV4-1,NA,TRBJ2-1,NA,CASSQGETGLYNEQFF,TGCGCCAGCAGCCAAGGTGAGACAGGACTTTACAATGAGCAGTTCTTC
TRBV7-8,TRBD2,TRBJ2-7,NA,CASSPGLAAYEQYF,TGTGCCAGCAGCCCGGGACTAGCCGCCTACGAGCAGTACTTC